This is a list of T cell receptor beta chains from one sample in a study of T cell responses to AZD1222 COVID-19 vaccine. Here immunoSEQ multiplex PCR was the method, and the copy in TCRdb shows in-frame clones only, minus some. The sample shows some 130,000 clones, approximately 91% of them seen only once. The material was peripheral blood, obtained 28 days after the second AZD1222 dose. Receptor source: an adult who received the AZD1222 COVID-19 vaccine. Each CDR3 is given with its conserved first and last residue. Fields, in order: D gene, V gene, CDR3 length, J gene, clone size, CDR3 DNA, CDR3 protein. A D gene is named only where the DNA matches it firmly. A clone size is listed for some rows: how often the clone was seen (once, few, many), or a class if it is expanded.

D gene: TRBD2; V gene: TRBV2; CDR3 length: 16; J gene: TRBJ2-2; clone size: NA; CDR3 DNA: TGTGCCAGCAGGGCTAGCGGGCTTGTTAGCACCGGGGAGCTGTTTTTT; CDR3 protein: CASRASGLVSTGELFF
D gene: TRBD1; V gene: TRBV7-9; CDR3 length: 15; J gene: TRBJ2-1; clone size: NA; CDR3 DNA: TGTGCCAGCAGCTTACCGGGACAGGGGTACAATGAGCAGTTCTTC; CDR3 protein: CASSLPGQGYNEQFF
D gene: TRBD2; V gene: TRBV27; CDR3 length: 16; J gene: TRBJ2-1; clone size: NA; CDR3 DNA: TGTGCCAGCAGTCCCTCTATGGCGGGAGCTCGGAATGAGCAGTTCTTC; CDR3 protein: CASSPSMAGARNEQFF
D gene: NA; V gene: TRBV7-5; CDR3 length: 16; J gene: TRBJ2-2; clone size: once; CDR3 DNA: TGTGCCAGAAGCCCCGTAGAGGGACTGGTCACCGGGGAGCTGTTTTTT; CDR3 protein: CARSPVEGLVTGELFF
D gene: TRBD1; V gene: TRBV10-1; CDR3 length: 19; J gene: TRBJ1-3; clone size: NA; CDR3 DNA: TGCGCCAGCAGTGAGTCACCCAAAGGGACAGGACTCTCTGGAAACACCATATATTTT; CDR3 protein: CASSESPKGTGLSGNTIYF
D gene: NA; V gene: TRBV5-6; CDR3 length: 14; J gene: TRBJ2-7; clone size: NA; CDR3 DNA: TGTGCCAGCAGCCGGTGGACAGTTTCATACGAGCAGTACTTC; CDR3 protein: CASSRWTVSYEQYF
D gene: NA; V gene: TRBV30; CDR3 length: 15; J gene: TRBJ2-2; clone size: NA; CDR3 DNA: TGTGCCTGGGCGATACTAGCTGGGGTCACCGGGGAGCTGTTTTTT; CDR3 protein: CAWAILAGVTGELFF
D gene: NA; V gene: TRBV6-5; CDR3 length: 13; J gene: TRBJ2-7; clone size: few; CDR3 DNA: TGTGCCAGCAACTCGGGCCCTACGCGGGAGCAGTACTTC; CDR3 protein: CASNSGPTREQYF
D gene: NA; V gene: TRBV5-6; CDR3 length: 13; J gene: TRBJ2-1; clone size: NA; CDR3 DNA: TGTGCCAGCAGCCGTCCGGGACGCAATGAGCAGTTCTTC; CDR3 protein: CASSRPGRNEQFF
D gene: TRBD2; V gene: TRBV5-1; CDR3 length: 16; J gene: TRBJ2-1; clone size: NA; CDR3 DNA: TGCGCCAGCAGCTTGGTTCGGTCTAGCGGGGCCAATGAGCAGTTCTTC; CDR3 protein: CASSLVRSSGANEQFF
D gene: TRBD1; V gene: TRBV5-8; CDR3 length: 16; J gene: TRBJ1-4; clone size: NA; CDR3 DNA: TGTGCCAGCAGCCCCGGACAGGTGCCAACTAATGAAAAACTGTTTTTT; CDR3 protein: CASSPGQVPTNEKLFF
D gene: NA; V gene: TRBV21-1; CDR3 length: 17; J gene: TRBJ1-5; clone size: NA; CDR3 DNA: TGTGCCAGGGGTTCCACCGACAGGGGGCGAGGCAATCAGCCCCAGCATTTT; CDR3 protein: CARGSTDRGRGNQPQHF
D gene: NA; V gene: TRBV3-1/TRBV3-2; CDR3 length: 13; J gene: TRBJ1-1; clone size: NA; CDR3 DNA: TGTGCCAGCAGCCTTACGGGGGACACTGAAGCTTTCTTT; CDR3 protein: CASSLTGDTEAFF
D gene: TRBD2; V gene: TRBV30; CDR3 length: 12; J gene: TRBJ2-7; clone size: NA; CDR3 DNA: TGTGCCAGACCGGGCCCAGCGGGGGAGCAGTACTTC; CDR3 protein: CARPGPAGEQYF
D gene: NA; V gene: TRBV15; CDR3 length: 15; J gene: TRBJ2-7; clone size: few; CDR3 DNA: TGTGCCACCAGCAGGAGATGGGACGTCGCCTACGAGCAGTACTTC; CDR3 protein: CATSRRWDVAYEQYF
D gene: NA; V gene: TRBV5-1; CDR3 length: 15; J gene: TRBJ2-7; clone size: NA; CDR3 DNA: TGCGCCAGCAGCTTGAGCCTAGCGAGTAGAGACGAGCAGTACTTC; CDR3 protein: CASSLSLASRDEQYF
D gene: NA; V gene: TRBV24-1; CDR3 length: 14; J gene: TRBJ2-7; clone size: NA; CDR3 DNA: TGTGCCACCAGTGATTCCTACGAGGGGGGCGAGCAGTACTTC; CDR3 protein: CATSDSYEGGEQYF
D gene: TRBD1; V gene: TRBV5-1; CDR3 length: 17; J gene: TRBJ2-7; clone size: NA; CDR3 DNA: TGCGCCAGCAGCTTGGTCCCCGGACAGGGGGGGGACTACGAGCAGTACTTC; CDR3 protein: CASSLVPGQGGDYEQYF
D gene: TRBD1; V gene: TRBV6-5; CDR3 length: 16; J gene: TRBJ1-2; clone size: once; CDR3 DNA: TGTGCCAGCAGTTACTCCCGGGGAGGGGGCGTCTATGGCTACACCTTC; CDR3 protein: CASSYSRGGGVYGYTF
D gene: NA; V gene: TRBV29-1; CDR3 length: 16; J gene: TRBJ2-1; clone size: once; CDR3 DNA: TGCAGCGTTGAATCCCCGAGGGAGGCCCAGGGCAATGAGCAGTTCTTC; CDR3 protein: CSVESPREAQGNEQFF
D gene: TRBD2; V gene: TRBV7-9; CDR3 length: 18; J gene: TRBJ2-3; clone size: NA; CDR3 DNA: TGTGCCAGCAGCCCCCGCTCCACTAGCGGTCTATTCACAGATACGCAGTATTTT; CDR3 protein: CASSPRSTSGLFTDTQYF
D gene: TRBD1; V gene: TRBV5-1; CDR3 length: 18; J gene: TRBJ2-7; clone size: NA; CDR3 DNA: TGCGCCAGCAGCTTGGTGTCCACGGGGAGGGACAGGGGGTTCAAGCAGTACTTC; CDR3 protein: CASSLVSTGRDRGFKQYF
D gene: NA; V gene: TRBV7-9; CDR3 length: 15; J gene: TRBJ2-7; clone size: NA; CDR3 DNA: TGTGCCAGCAGCCCCCGGGACGCGTGGTCCTACGAGCAGTACTTC; CDR3 protein: CASSPRDAWSYEQYF
D gene: NA; V gene: TRBV18; CDR3 length: 13; J gene: TRBJ1-1; clone size: NA; CDR3 DNA: TGTGCCAGCTCACCATCAGGGAGTACTGAAGCTTTCTTT; CDR3 protein: CASSPSGSTEAFF
D gene: NA; V gene: TRBV19; CDR3 length: 12; J gene: TRBJ2-5; clone size: NA; CDR3 DNA: TGTGCCAGTAGTATGGTTGGGGAGACCCAGTACTTC; CDR3 protein: CASSMVGETQYF
D gene: NA; V gene: TRBV7-9; CDR3 length: 16; J gene: TRBJ2-4; clone size: NA; CDR3 DNA: TGTGCCAGCAGCTTAGGGGCGGGACTAGCCAAAAACATTCAGTACTTC; CDR3 protein: CASSLGAGLAKNIQYF
D gene: TRBD2; V gene: TRBV16; CDR3 length: 15; J gene: TRBJ2-1; clone size: NA; CDR3 DNA: TGTGCCAGCAGCCCGACTAGCGTAGGAGGGAATGAGCAGTTCTTC; CDR3 protein: CASSPTSVGGNEQFF
D gene: TRBD1; V gene: TRBV5-8; CDR3 length: 14; J gene: TRBJ1-5; clone size: once; CDR3 DNA: TGTGCCAGCAGCCCCCGGACAGGGCCTCGGCCCCAGCATTTT; CDR3 protein: CASSPRTGPRPQHF
D gene: NA; V gene: TRBV7-2; CDR3 length: 13; J gene: TRBJ2-7; clone size: NA; CDR3 DNA: TGTGCCAGCAGACAGGGGGGGTCCTACGAGCAGTACTTC; CDR3 protein: CASRQGGSYEQYF
D gene: NA; V gene: TRBV10-3; CDR3 length: 14; J gene: TRBJ2-3; clone size: once; CDR3 DNA: TGTGCCATCAAAAAGGATAGCGGCACAGATACGCAGTATTTT; CDR3 protein: CAIKKDSGTDTQYF
D gene: TRBD1; V gene: TRBV28; CDR3 length: 16; J gene: TRBJ2-3; clone size: NA; CDR3 DNA: TGTGCCAGCAGTCCTTTCAGACAGGGTGGGACAGATACGCAGTATTTT; CDR3 protein: CASSPFRQGGTDTQYF
D gene: TRBD2; V gene: TRBV7-3; CDR3 length: 13; J gene: TRBJ2-3; clone size: NA; CDR3 DNA: TGTGCCAGCAGCTCGGGACTATCAGATACGCAGTATTTT; CDR3 protein: CASSSGLSDTQYF
D gene: NA; V gene: TRBV5-6; CDR3 length: 16; J gene: TRBJ2-5; clone size: NA; CDR3 DNA: TGTGCCAGCAGCTTGAATGGGGAGGCAATTAGGGAGACCCAGTACTTC; CDR3 protein: CASSLNGEAIRETQYF
D gene: TRBD1; V gene: TRBV5-6; CDR3 length: 13; J gene: TRBJ2-7; clone size: NA; CDR3 DNA: TGTGCCAGCAGCTCGACAGGGTTCTACGAGCAGTACTTC; CDR3 protein: CASSSTGFYEQYF
D gene: NA; V gene: TRBV18; CDR3 length: 13; J gene: TRBJ1-1; clone size: NA; CDR3 DNA: TGTGCCAGCTCACCTCCGACCAACACTGAAGCTTTCTTT; CDR3 protein: CASSPPTNTEAFF
D gene: NA; V gene: TRBV4-1; CDR3 length: 15; J gene: TRBJ2-7; clone size: NA; CDR3 DNA: TGCGCCAGCAGCCAAGATCCCACAGGGCCCTACGAGCAGTACTTC; CDR3 protein: CASSQDPTGPYEQYF
D gene: TRBD1; V gene: TRBV29-1; CDR3 length: 15; J gene: TRBJ2-5; clone size: NA; CDR3 DNA: TGCAGCGTTGAAGCGGGACAGGGGTTCGGAGAGACCCAGTACTTC; CDR3 protein: CSVEAGQGFGETQYF